This T cell receptor beta chain emerged from a study of identical twins. This clonotype was seen a handful of times. MiXCR, applied by TCRdb to the 5' RACE reads, yields one record per CDR3 protein. The sample has about 720,000 distinct CDR3 sequences, roughly 8% seen once. The CDR3 is 14 amino acids. Between the trimmed V and J ends, which lost 6 bases and 1 base, there was a span of 14 bases. Germline-derived CDR1 and CDR2 are SQVTM and ANQGSEA. These data also featured in a second study, about yellow fever vaccine responses in identical twins.

The receptor was derived from a woman younger than 35 in good health. The chain has TRBV29-1 and TRBJ2-3; D might be TRBD1 or TRBD2, each matching 7 bases. The sequenced material came from PBMCs. The DNA of the CDR3 is TGCAGCGTGGCAGGGGGGGAAGGCACAGATACGCAGTATTTT. Protein: CSVAGGEGTDTQYF.